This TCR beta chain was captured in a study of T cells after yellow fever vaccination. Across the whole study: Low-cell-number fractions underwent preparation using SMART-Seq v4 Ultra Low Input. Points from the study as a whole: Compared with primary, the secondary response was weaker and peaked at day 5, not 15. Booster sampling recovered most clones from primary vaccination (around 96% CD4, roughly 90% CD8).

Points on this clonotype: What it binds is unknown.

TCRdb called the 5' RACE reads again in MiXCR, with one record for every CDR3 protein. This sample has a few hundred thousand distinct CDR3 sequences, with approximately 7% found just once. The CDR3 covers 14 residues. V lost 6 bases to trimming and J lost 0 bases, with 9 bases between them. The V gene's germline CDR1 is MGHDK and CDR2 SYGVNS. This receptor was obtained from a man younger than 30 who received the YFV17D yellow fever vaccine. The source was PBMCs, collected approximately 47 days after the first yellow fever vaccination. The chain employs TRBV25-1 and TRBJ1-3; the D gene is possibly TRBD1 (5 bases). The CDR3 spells CASRQQDSGNTIYF. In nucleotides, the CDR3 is TGTGCCAGCAGACAACAGGACTCTGGAAACACCATATATTTT.